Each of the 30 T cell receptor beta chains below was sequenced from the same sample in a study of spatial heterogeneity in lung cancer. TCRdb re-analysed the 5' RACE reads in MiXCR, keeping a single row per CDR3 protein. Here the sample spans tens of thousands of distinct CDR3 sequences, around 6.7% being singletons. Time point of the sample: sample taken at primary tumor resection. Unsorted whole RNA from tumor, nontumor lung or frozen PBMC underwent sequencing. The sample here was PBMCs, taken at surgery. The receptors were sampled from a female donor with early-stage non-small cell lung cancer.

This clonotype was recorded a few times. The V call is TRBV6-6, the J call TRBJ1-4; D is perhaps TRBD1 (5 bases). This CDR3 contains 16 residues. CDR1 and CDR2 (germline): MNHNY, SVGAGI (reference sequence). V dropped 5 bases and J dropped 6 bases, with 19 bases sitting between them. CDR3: CASSPPRRAGDEKLFF. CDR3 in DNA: TGTGCCAGCAGTCCCCCCCGGCGAGCGGGGGATGAAAAACTGTTTTTT.

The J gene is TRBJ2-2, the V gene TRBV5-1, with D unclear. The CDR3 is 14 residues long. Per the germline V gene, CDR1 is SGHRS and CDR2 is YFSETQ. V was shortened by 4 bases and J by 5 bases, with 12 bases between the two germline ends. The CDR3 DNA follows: TGCGCCAGCAGCGTGTGGTCTGGGACCGGGGAGCTGTTTTTT. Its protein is CASSVWSGTGELFF.

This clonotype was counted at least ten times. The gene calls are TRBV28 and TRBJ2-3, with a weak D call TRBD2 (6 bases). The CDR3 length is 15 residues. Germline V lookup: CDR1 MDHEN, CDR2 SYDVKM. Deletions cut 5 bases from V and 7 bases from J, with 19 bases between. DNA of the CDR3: TGTGCCAGCAGTCCACCCGGGACTTCACGGCATACGCAGTATTTT. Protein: CASSPPGTSRHTQYF.

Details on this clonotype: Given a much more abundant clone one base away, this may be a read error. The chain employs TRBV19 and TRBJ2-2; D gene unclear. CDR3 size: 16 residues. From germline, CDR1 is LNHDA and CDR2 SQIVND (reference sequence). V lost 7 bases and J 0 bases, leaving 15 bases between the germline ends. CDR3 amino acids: CASTAPGGANTGELFF. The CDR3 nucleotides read TGTGCCAGTACTGCCCCGGGCGGAGCGAACACCGGGGAGCTGTTTTTT.

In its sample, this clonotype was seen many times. CDR3 coding DNA: TGTGCCAGCAGCTTAGTAGCCGCGGGGGCCAAAGGGCAGTTCTTC. This gives the protein CASSLVAAGAKGQFF. The chain recombines TRBV7-9 with TRBJ2-1, with D possibly matching TRBD2 (7 bases). This CDR3 comprises 15 residues. Germline assignment: CDR1 SEHNR and CDR2 FQNEAQ (reference sequence). The V end lost 1 base, the J end lost 12 bases, and 19 bases lay between the germline ends.

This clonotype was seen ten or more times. CDR3 amino acids: CASRWASGVYEQYF. CDR3 DNA: TGTGCCAGCAGATGGGCTAGCGGGGTTTACGAGCAGTACTTC. The rearrangement uses TRBV2 and TRBJ2-7; TRBD2 agrees at 9 bases. The length of the CDR3 is 14 residues. Germline values: CDR1 SNHLY, CDR2 FYNNEI. V lost 6 bases, J lost 4 bases, and 7 bases stayed unmatched.

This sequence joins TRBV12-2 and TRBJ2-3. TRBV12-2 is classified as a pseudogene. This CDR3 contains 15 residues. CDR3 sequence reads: CASRLASQNTDTQYF. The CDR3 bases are TGTGCAAGTCGCTTAGCTAGCCAGAACACAGATACGCAGTATTTT.

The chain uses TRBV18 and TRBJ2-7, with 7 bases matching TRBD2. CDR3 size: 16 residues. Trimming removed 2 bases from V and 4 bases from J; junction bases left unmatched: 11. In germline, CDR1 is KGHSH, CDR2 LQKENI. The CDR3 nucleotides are TGTGCCAGCTCACCATACCCGGGGGAGGGACCGTACGAGCAGTACTTC. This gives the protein CASSPYPGEGPYEQYF.

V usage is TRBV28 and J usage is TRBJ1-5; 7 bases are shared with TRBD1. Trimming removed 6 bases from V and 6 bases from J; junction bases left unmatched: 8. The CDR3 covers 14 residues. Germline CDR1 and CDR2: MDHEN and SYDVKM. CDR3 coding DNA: TGTGCCAGCAGCCCGACAGGGTTTATTCAGCCCCAGCATTTT. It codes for CASSPTGFIQPQHF.

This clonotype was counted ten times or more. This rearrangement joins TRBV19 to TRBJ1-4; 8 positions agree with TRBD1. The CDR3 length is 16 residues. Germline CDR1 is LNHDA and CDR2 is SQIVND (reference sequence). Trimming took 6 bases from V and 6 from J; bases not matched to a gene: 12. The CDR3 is CASRKTPGQDDEKLFF. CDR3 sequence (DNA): TGTGCCAGTAGAAAAACTCCGGGACAGGATGATGAAAAACTGTTTTTT.

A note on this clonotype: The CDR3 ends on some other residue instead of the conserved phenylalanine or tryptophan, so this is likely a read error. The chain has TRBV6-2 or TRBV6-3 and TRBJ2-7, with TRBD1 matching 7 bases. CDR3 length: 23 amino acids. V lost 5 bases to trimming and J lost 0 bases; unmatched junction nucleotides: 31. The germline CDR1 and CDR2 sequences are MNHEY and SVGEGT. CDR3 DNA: TGTGCCAGCAGTCCAATTCGTTCCTGGTCCCGGGACAGTCAGGTCCTACCCTCCTACGAGCAGTACCTC. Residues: CASSPIRSWSRDSQVLPSYEQYL.

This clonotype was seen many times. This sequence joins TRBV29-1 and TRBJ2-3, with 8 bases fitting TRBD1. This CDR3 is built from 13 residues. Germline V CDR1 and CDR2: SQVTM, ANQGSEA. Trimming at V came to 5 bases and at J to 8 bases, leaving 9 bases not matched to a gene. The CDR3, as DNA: TGCAGCGTTACCACGGGACAGGTCGGTACGCAGTATTTT. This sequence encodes CSVTTGQVGTQYF.

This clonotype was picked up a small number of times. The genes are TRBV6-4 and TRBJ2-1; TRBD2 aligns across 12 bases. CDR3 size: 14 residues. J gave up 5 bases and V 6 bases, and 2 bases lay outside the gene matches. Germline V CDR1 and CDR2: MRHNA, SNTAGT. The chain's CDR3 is CASRRLAGDNEQFF. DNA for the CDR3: TGTGCCAGCAGACGACTAGCGGGGGACAATGAGCAGTTCTTC.

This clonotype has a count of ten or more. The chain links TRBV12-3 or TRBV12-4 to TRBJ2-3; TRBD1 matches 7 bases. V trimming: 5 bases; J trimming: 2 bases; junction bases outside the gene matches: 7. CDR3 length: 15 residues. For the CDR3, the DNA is TGTGCCAGCAGTCGAAGTGGGACAGACACAGATACGCAGTATTTT. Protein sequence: CASSRSGTDTDTQYF.

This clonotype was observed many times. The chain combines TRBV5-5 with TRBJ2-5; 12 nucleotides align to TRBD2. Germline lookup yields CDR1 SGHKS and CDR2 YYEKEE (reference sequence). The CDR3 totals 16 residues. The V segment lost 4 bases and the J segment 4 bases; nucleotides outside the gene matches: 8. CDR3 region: CASSPLAGGPGETQYF. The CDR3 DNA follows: TGTGCCAGCAGCCCTCTAGCGGGGGGGCCAGGAGAGACCCAGTACTTC.

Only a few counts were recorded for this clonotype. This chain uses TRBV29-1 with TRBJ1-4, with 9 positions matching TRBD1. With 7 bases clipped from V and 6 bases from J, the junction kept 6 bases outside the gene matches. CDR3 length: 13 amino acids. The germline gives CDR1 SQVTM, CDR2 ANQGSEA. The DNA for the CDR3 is TGCAGCGCCGTGACAGGGGGTGATGAAAAACTGTTTTTT. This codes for CSAVTGGDEKLFF.

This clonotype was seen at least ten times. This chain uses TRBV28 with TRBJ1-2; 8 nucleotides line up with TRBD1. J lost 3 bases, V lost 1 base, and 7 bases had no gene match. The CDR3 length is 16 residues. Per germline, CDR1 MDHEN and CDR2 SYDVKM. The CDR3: CASSLLVTGVDYGYTF. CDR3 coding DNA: TGTGCCAGCAGTTTATTGGTGACAGGGGTCGACTATGGCTACACCTTC.

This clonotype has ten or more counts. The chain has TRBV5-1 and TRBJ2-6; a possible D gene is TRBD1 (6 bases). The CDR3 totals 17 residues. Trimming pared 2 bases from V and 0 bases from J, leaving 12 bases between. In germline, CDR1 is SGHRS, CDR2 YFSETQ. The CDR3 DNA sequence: TGCGCCAGCAGCTTTCAGGGGTCCTTCTCTGGGGCCAACGTCCTGACTTTC. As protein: CASSFQGSFSGANVLTF.

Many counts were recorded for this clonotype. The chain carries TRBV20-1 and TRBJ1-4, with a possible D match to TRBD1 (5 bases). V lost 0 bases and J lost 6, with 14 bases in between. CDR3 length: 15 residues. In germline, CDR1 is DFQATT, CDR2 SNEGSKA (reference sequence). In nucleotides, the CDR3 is TGCAGTGCTAGAGATCCGGCAGGGACTTATGAAAAACTGTTTTTT. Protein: CSARDPAGTYEKLFF.

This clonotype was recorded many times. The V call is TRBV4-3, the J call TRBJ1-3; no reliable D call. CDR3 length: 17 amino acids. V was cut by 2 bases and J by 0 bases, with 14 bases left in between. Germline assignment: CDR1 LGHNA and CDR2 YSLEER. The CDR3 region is CASSQKRVPVSGNTIYF. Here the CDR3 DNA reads TGCGCCAGCAGCCAAAAGAGGGTACCGGTCTCTGGAAACACCATATATTTT.

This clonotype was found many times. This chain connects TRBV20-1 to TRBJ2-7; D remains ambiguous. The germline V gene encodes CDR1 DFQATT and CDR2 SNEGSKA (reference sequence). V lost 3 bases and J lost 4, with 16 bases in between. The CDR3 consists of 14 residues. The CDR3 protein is CSASSDSDSYEQYF. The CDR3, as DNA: TGCAGTGCTAGTTCCGACTCTGACTCGTACGAGCAGTACTTC.

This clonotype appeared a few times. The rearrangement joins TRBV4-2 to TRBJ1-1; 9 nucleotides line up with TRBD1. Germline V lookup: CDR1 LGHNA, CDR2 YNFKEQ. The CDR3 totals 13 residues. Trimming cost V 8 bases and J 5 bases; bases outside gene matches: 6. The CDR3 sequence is CASGGTGKTEAFF. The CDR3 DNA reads TGTGCCAGCGGAGGGACAGGGAAAACTGAAGCTTTCTTT.

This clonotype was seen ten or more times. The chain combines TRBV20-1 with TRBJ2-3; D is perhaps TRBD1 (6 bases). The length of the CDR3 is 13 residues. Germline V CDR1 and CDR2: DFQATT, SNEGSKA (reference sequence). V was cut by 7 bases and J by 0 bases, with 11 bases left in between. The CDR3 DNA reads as TGCAGTGGCCCGGGACAAAGCACAGATACGCAGTATTTT. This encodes CSGPGQSTDTQYF.

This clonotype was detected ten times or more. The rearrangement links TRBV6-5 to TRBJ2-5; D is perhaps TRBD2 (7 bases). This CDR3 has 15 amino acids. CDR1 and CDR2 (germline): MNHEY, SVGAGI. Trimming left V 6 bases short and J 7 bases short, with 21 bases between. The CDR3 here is CASSLGLRGALTQYF. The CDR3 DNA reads TGTGCCAGCAGCCTCGGCCTACGGGGGGCCCTGACCCAGTACTTC.

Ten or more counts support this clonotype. CDR3 sequence (DNA): TGCAGCGTTGGGGAGCCGGGGGGGGCCAATGAGCAGTTCTTC. Translation: CSVGEPGGANEQFF. This rearrangement joins TRBV29-1 to TRBJ2-1, with 8 bases that match TRBD2. The CDR3 length is 14 residues. The junction had 8 bases not matched to a gene; V was cut back by 4 bases and J by 6 bases. Per germline, CDR1 SQVTM and CDR2 ANQGSEA.

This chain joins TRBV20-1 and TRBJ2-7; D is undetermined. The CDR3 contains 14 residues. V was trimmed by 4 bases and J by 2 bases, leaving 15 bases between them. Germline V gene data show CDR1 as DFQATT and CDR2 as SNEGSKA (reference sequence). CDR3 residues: CSANEQYLTYEQYF. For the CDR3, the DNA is TGCAGTGCTAACGAACAGTACTTGACCTACGAGCAGTACTTC.

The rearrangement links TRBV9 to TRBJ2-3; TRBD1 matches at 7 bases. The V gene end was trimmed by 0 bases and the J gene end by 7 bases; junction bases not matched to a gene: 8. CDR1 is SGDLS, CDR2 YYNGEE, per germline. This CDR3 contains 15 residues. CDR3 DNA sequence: TGTGCCAGCAGCGTAGCTCAAGGGGGCGCAAATACGCAGTATTTT. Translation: CASSVAQGGANTQYF.

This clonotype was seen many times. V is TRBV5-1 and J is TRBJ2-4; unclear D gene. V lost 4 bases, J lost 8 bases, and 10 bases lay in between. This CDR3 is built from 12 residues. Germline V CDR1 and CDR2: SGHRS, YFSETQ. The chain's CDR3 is CASSPDADIQYF. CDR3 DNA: TGCGCCAGCAGCCCGGACGCTGACATTCAGTACTTC.

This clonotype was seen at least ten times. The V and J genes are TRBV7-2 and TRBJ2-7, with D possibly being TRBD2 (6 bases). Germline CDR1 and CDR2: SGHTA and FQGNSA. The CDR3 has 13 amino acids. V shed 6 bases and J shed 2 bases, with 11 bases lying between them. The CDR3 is CASSISGAYEQYF. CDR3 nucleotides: TGTGCCAGCAGTATATCGGGGGCCTACGAGCAGTACTTC.

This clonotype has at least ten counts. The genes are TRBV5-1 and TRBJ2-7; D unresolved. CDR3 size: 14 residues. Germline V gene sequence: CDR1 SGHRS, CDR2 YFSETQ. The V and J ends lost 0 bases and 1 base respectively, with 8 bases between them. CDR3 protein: CASSLAFGSYEQYF. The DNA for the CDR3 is TGCGCCAGCAGCTTGGCCTTCGGTTCCTACGAGCAGTACTTC.